The 12 T cell receptor beta chains given below trace back to one sample, sequenced in a study of long-term antiretroviral therapy in people with HIV. At survey level, the immunoSEQ assay was run in its v3.0 version. Produced via immunoSEQ multiplex PCR; TCRdb's table is partial and in-frame only. The table shows 17,000 or so clones, with over 75% occurring only once. Source: unsorted PBMCs, taken 4.2 years after starting antiretroviral therapy. These TCRs come from a man aged 45 to 65 with HIV.

The chain recombines TRBV29-1 with TRBJ2-2; 8 nucleotides match TRBD1. The CDR3 is 15 residues long. CDR1 and CDR2 (germline): SQVTM, ANQGSEA. The J segment lost 3 bases and the V segment lost 7 bases, leaving 10 bases of the junction unmatched. CDR3 coding DNA: TGCAGCGCGGTTGTAGGACAGGGATACACCGGGGAGCTGTTTTTT. Translated, it gives CSAVVGQGYTGELFF.

The chain uses TRBV27 and TRBJ2-4; D gene ambiguous. The CDR3 has 16 residues. V lost 0 bases and J lost 0, with 9 bases in between. Germline-derived CDR1 and CDR2 are MNHEY and SMNVEV (reference sequence). CDR3 DNA sequence: TGTGCCAGCAGTTTATCCTTTGAATTAGCCAAAAACATTCAGTACTTC. The encoded protein is CASSLSFELAKNIQYF.

The chain's CDR3 is CASSPGSGTGTSYEQYF. The CDR3 nucleotides read TGTGCCAGCTCACCAGGATCAGGGACAGGGACCTCCTACGAGCAGTACTTC. The chain joins TRBV18 to TRBJ2-7; TRBD1 agrees at 9 bases. This CDR3 is built from 17 residues. Trimming removed 2 bases from V and 0 bases from J; junction bases left unmatched: 8. Germline CDR1 reads KGHSH; CDR2 reads LQKENI.

In this sample, this clone turned up once. The genes are TRBV27 and TRBJ2-7; 7 nucleotides line up with TRBD1. Germline lookup yields CDR1 MNHEY and CDR2 SMNVEV (reference sequence). The CDR3 consists of 13 residues. The V and J ends lost 5 bases and 2 bases, in that order; junction bases with no gene match: 3. The CDR3, as DNA: TGTGCCAGCAGTCCAGGGGGTGCCTACGAGCAGTACTTC. As protein: CASSPGGAYEQYF.

The chain has TRBV5-1 and TRBJ2-7, with D possibly TRBD1 on 6 matching bases. Germline V gene sequence: CDR1 SGHRS, CDR2 YFSETQ. The CDR3 runs to 13 residues. V lost 3 bases and J lost 3, with 10 bases in between. CDR3 in amino acids: CASSSSGHYEQYF. CDR3 sequence (DNA): TGCGCCAGCAGCTCGTCGGGACACTACGAGCAGTACTTC.

The table lists this clone with a count of one. The chain employs TRBV10-1 and TRBJ2-1; D perhaps matches TRBD2 (5 bases). The CDR3 is 12 amino acids. Trimming took 4 bases from V and 5 from J, leaving 6 bases between them. Germline CDR1 and CDR2: WNHNN and SYGVQD (reference sequence). Here the CDR3 DNA reads TGCGCCAGCAGTGCCGGGAACAATGAGCAGTTCTTC. Translated, it gives CASSAGNNEQFF.

This chain joins TRBV21-1 and TRBJ1-6. TRBV21-1 constitutes a pseudogene. This CDR3 region has 15 residues. CDR3 DNA: TGTGCCAGCAGCATTTTAGGGGGGAACGATTCACCCCTCCACTTT. Translating gives CASSILGGNDSPLHF.

This clone was counted once. This rearrangement joins TRBV6-5 to TRBJ2-7; no clear D gene. The CDR3 totals 15 residues. Per the germline V gene, CDR1 is MNHEY and CDR2 is SVGAGI. V was clipped by 2 bases and J by 4 bases, with 15 bases between them. This CDR3 reads CASSYRRQVGYEQYF. CDR3 DNA sequence: TGTGCCAGCAGTTACCGAAGGCAGGTGGGGTACGAGCAGTACTTC.

V gene TRBV9 combines with J gene TRBJ2-2; 8 positions agree with TRBD2. Germline-derived CDR1 and CDR2 are SGDLS and YYNGEE. The CDR3 spans 17 residues. Trimming took 2 bases from V and 4 from J; bases not matched to a gene: 10. CDR3 residues: CASSVRSAGVGTGELFF. Here the CDR3 DNA reads TGTGCCAGCAGCGTCCGTTCAGCGGGGGTGGGCACCGGGGAGCTGTTTTTT.

This clone has just one count. V usage is TRBV30 and J usage is TRBJ2-3, with D unclear. Trimming removed 3 bases from V and 0 bases from J, with 10 bases in between. The CDR3 covers 14 residues. CDR1 and CDR2 from the germline V gene are GTSNPN and SVGIG (reference sequence). DNA of the CDR3: TGTGCCTGGAGAGACTTACCTAGCACAGATACGCAGTATTTT. Residues: CAWRDLPSTDTQYF. The full variable domain, with the rest looked up from reference TRBV30 and TRBJ2-3, is SQTIHQWPATLVQPVGSPLSLECTVEGTSNPNLYWYRQAAGRGLQLLFYSVGIGQISSEVPQNLSASRPQDRQFILSSKKLLLSDSGFYLCAWRDLPSTDTQYFGPGTRLTVL.

The V and J genes are TRBV28 and TRBJ2-3; TRBD2 matches 8 bases. The germline V gene encodes CDR1 MDHEN and CDR2 SYDVKM. V lost 2 bases, J lost 3 bases, and 13 bases stayed unmatched. The CDR3 spans 18 residues. The CDR3 is CASSLPVESGGGTDTQYF. CDR3 sequence (DNA): TGTGCCAGCAGTTTACCGGTGGAGAGCGGGGGAGGAACAGATACGCAGTATTTT.

The chain recombines TRBV5-6 with TRBJ1-1; D unresolved. V shed 2 bases and J shed 7 bases, with 9 bases lying between them. Germline loops: CDR1 SGHDT, CDR2 YYEEEE. The CDR3 loop spans 12 amino acids. The CDR3: CASSLNGYEAFF. The DNA of the CDR3 is TGTGCCAGCAGCTTAAATGGGTATGAAGCTTTCTTT. Full variable domain (outside the CDR3, taken from reference TRBV5-6 and TRBJ1-1): DAGVTQSPTHLIKTRGQQVTLRCSPKSGHDTVSWYQQALGQGPQFIFQYYEEEERQRGNFPDRFSGHQFPNYSSELNVNALLLGDSALYLCASSLNGYEAFFGQGTRLTVV.